The 30 T cell receptor beta chains in this list originate from one sample, sequenced in a study of patients and donors after allogeneic stem cell transplantation. TCRdb itself ran the RT-PCR reads through MiXCR, one entry per CDR3 protein. The data hold about 150,000 distinct CDR3 sequences, with 30% to 45% observed a single time. What was sequenced was blood, either unsorted or a sorted T cell fraction (not recorded which). The receptors originated from a human donor who was either an allogeneic HSCT recipient or a stem cell or donor lymphocyte infusion donor (not recorded which). It is not recorded whose cells these are; they may come from a transplant donor.

V is TRBV7-2 and J is TRBJ1-5; D remains unclear. CDR1 is SGHTA and CDR2 is FQGNSA in the germline V gene. The CDR3 consists of 12 residues. V gave up 5 bases and J gave up 11 bases, with 13 bases separating them. CDR3 nucleotides: TGTGCCAGCAGCGACTGGGGTCGGACCCAGCATTTT. The encoded protein is CASSDWGRTQHF.

This rearrangement joins TRBV24-1 to TRBJ2-3, with 11 bases lining up with TRBD1. V gave up 0 bases and J gave up 6 bases; unmatched junction bases: 4. The germline V gene encodes CDR1 KGHDR and CDR2 SFDVKD. This CDR3 is 16 amino acids long. CDR3 amino acids: CATSDLGQGARDTQYF. In DNA form, the CDR3 reads TGTGCCACCAGTGATTTGGGACAGGGGGCAAGGGATACGCAGTATTTT.

This clonotype was counted a few times. The chain combines TRBV20-1 with TRBJ2-2, with 12 bases lining up with TRBD2. With V trimmed by 2 bases and J by 3 bases, 4 bases remained unmatched. Germline V gene data show CDR1 as DFQATT and CDR2 as SNEGSKA (reference sequence). The CDR3 runs to 16 residues. CDR3 protein: CSARPGLAGYTGELFF. The CDR3 DNA is TGCAGTGCTAGACCCGGACTAGCGGGGTACACCGGGGAGCTGTTTTTT.

Many counts were recorded for this clonotype. V and J are TRBV4-3 and TRBJ1-6, with D unclear. With 2 bases removed from V and 5 bases from J, the gap between germline ends came to 10 bases. The CDR3 is 15 amino acids. Germline CDR1 and CDR2: LGHNA and YSLEER. CDR3 region: CASSQPTVNNSPLHF. CDR3 nucleotides: TGCGCCAGCAGCCAACCTACAGTTAATAATTCACCCCTCCACTTT.

This clonotype was seen a few times. V and J are TRBV12-3 or TRBV12-4 and TRBJ1-2, with a possible D match to TRBD1 (5 bases). This CDR3 is built from 12 residues. V lost 3 bases and J lost 7, with 9 bases in between. The CDR3 spells CASSLGGTGYTF. The CDR3 bases are TGTGCCAGCAGTTTGGGGGGAACTGGCTACACCTTC.

The chain is built from TRBV6-2 or TRBV6-3 and TRBJ2-7; TRBD2 agrees at 11 bases. CDR3 length: 16 amino acids. CDR1 and CDR2 from the germline V gene are MNHEY and SVGEGT. The trim removed 4 bases at V and 2 bases at J, leaving 7 bases unmatched. This CDR3 is CASSSNQGLAAYEQYF. The CDR3 nucleotides read TGTGCCAGCAGTTCGAACCAGGGACTAGCGGCCTACGAGCAGTACTTC.

The chain couples TRBV20-1 to TRBJ1-1, with 7 bases that match TRBD1. V shed 2 bases and J 5 bases; nucleotides not matched to a gene: 11. The CDR3 runs to 15 residues. Per germline, CDR1 DFQATT and CDR2 SNEGSKA (reference sequence). The CDR3 DNA reads as TGCAGTGCTAGACCCTGGGAGGGGGCGGGGACTGAAGCTTTCTTT. Its translation is CSARPWEGAGTEAFF.

This clonotype was found a few times. The chain is built from TRBV9 and TRBJ2-7; 7 positions agree with TRBD1. The CDR3 totals 13 residues. From germline, CDR1 is SGDLS and CDR2 YYNGEE. Trimming removed 3 bases from V and 3 bases from J; junction bases left unmatched: 3. The CDR3: CASSAGTDYEQYF. The DNA of the CDR3 is TGTGCCAGCAGCGCCGGGACAGACTACGAGCAGTACTTC.

This clonotype was detected only a few times. V is TRBV28 and J is TRBJ1-2; 7 bases match TRBD1. Germline V gene data show CDR1 as MDHEN and CDR2 as SYDVKM. Germline trimming cut 4 bases from V and 4 bases from J; bases unmatched to any gene: 6. The CDR3 has 14 amino acids. The CDR3 sequence is CASSSDRRSYGYTF. The CDR3 nucleotides are TGTGCCAGCAGTTCGGACAGGAGGTCCTATGGCTACACCTTC.

The chain couples TRBV24-1 to TRBJ2-3; the D gene is possibly TRBD2 (6 bases). The ends were cut back, 4 bases at V and 3 bases at J, with 16 bases in the middle. Germline lookup yields CDR1 KGHDR and CDR2 SFDVKD. The CDR3 totals 16 residues. CDR3 sequence: CATSDRGAFTTDTQYF. The CDR3 bases are TGTGCCACCAGTGACCGCGGGGCGTTTACTACAGATACGCAGTATTTT.

The V gene is TRBV12-3 or TRBV12-4, the J gene TRBJ1-6, with 9 bases identical to TRBD1. The ends lost 6 bases at V and 0 bases at J; junction bases unmatched: 3. The CDR3 covers 16 residues. CDR3 coding DNA: TGTGCCAGCAGCCCGGACAGGGGCTCCTATAATTCACCCCTCCACTTT. Protein: CASSPDRGSYNSPLHF.

The J gene is TRBJ2-1, the V gene TRBV9; no clear D. The CDR3 spans 12 residues. Trimming took off 2 bases at V and 5 bases at J, with 5 bases between the two ends. Germline CDR1 and CDR2: SGDLS and YYNGEE. CDR3 amino acids: CASSVTNNEQFF. In DNA form, the CDR3 reads TGTGCCAGCAGCGTGACCAACAATGAGCAGTTCTTC.

A word on this clonotype: Germline and junction disagree at one end, which may indicate a read error. V and J are TRBV7-6 and TRBJ2-5; 12 nucleotides align to TRBD2. CDR3 length: 15 residues. CDR1 is SGHVS and CDR2 is FNYEAQ in the germline V gene. The CDR3 sequence is CASSSLAGGQGTQYF. DNA of the CDR3: TGTGCCAGCAGCTCCCTAGCGGGGGGGCAAGGGACCCAGTACTTC.

V usage is TRBV11-2 and J usage is TRBJ2-5, with 7 bases matching TRBD2. This CDR3 is 15 amino acids long. J was trimmed by 3 bases and V by 0 bases; bases with no gene match: 4. Germline CDR1 is SGHAT and CDR2 is FQNNGV. The CDR3 bases are TGTGCCAGCAGCTTAGATGGGACTAATAAAGAGACCCAGTACTTC. Translated, it gives CASSLDGTNKETQYF.

In its sample, this clonotype was seen many times. The CDR3 coding sequence is TGTGCCAGCAGTTTAGAAGGGGCCGGCAATCAGCCCCAGCATTTT. The encoded protein is CASSLEGAGNQPQHF. V is TRBV27 and J is TRBJ1-5, with D tentatively TRBD1 (5 bases). The CDR3 runs 15 residues. Germline lookup yields CDR1 MNHEY and CDR2 SMNVEV (reference sequence). Trimming pared 2 bases from V and 2 bases from J, leaving 10 bases between.

The gene calls are TRBV7-2 and TRBJ2-2, with D hard to call. Germline V gene lookup returns CDR1 SGHTA and CDR2 FQGNSA. Trimming took off 2 bases at V and 3 bases at J, with 13 bases between the two ends. This CDR3 is built from 16 residues. Here the CDR3 reads CASSLIFGDDTGELFF. In DNA form, the CDR3 reads TGTGCCAGCAGCTTAATATTCGGCGATGACACCGGGGAGCTGTTTTTT.

The V call is TRBV12-3 or TRBV12-4, the J call TRBJ1-5; D perhaps matches TRBD1 (5 bases). This CDR3 is 15 amino acids long. The V end lost 1 base, the J end lost 3 bases, and 10 bases lay between the germline ends. The CDR3 here is CASSLGGAINQPQHF. CDR3 in DNA: TGTGCCAGCAGTTTAGGGGGCGCGATCAATCAGCCCCAGCATTTT.

V gene TRBV5-1 combines with J gene TRBJ1-3; weak D call: TRBD1 (5 bases). Trimming stripped 0 bases from V and 4 bases from J, with 11 bases between. This CDR3 comprises 15 residues. Germline V gene data show CDR1 as SGHRS and CDR2 as YFSETQ. CDR3 protein: CASSLAGMEGNTIYF. CDR3 DNA: TGCGCCAGCAGCTTGGCAGGGATGGAAGGAAACACCATATATTTT. Full variable domain (remainder filled in from reference TRBV5-1 and TRBJ1-3): KAGVTQTPRYLIKTRGQQVTLSCSPISGHRSVSWYQQTPGQGLQFLFEYFSETQRNKGNFPGRFSGRQFSNSRSEMNVSTLELGDSALYLCASSLAGMEGNTIYFGEGSWLTVV.

The CDR3 region has the DNA TGTGCCAGCAGCACCCCGGGACAGGGGAACAATGAGCAGTTCTTC. This translates into CASSTPGQGNNEQFF. The chain combines TRBV7-2 with TRBJ2-1; 10 nucleotides match TRBD1. This CDR3 spans 15 amino acids. CDR1 is SGHTA and CDR2 is FQGNSA in the germline V gene. J lost 5 bases, V lost 5 bases, and 6 bases had no gene match. Full variable domain (outside the CDR3, taken from reference TRBV7-2 and TRBJ2-1): GAGVSQSPSNKVTEKGKDVELRCDPISGHTALYWYRQSLGQGLEFLIYFQGNSAPDKSGLPSDRFSAERTGGSVSTLTIQRTQQEDSAVYLCASSTPGQGNNEQFFGPGTRLTVL.

This clonotype has just a few counts. The chain recombines TRBV6-5 with TRBJ1-6; 7 nucleotides line up with TRBD1. Germline trimming cut 2 bases from V and 0 bases from J; bases unmatched to any gene: 4. In germline, CDR1 is MNHEY, CDR2 SVGAGI. The CDR3 loop spans 17 amino acids. This chain's CDR3 is CASSYIRQGSYNSPLHF. The CDR3 DNA is TGTGCCAGCAGTTACATCCGACAGGGCTCCTATAATTCACCCCTCCACTTT.

The V gene is TRBV7-9, the J gene TRBJ1-5, with 7 bases aligning to TRBD1. With V trimmed by 6 bases and J by 6 bases, 5 bases remained unmatched. The CDR3 totals 13 residues. Germline V gives CDR1 SEHNR, CDR2 FQNEAQ (reference sequence). The CDR3 reads CASREGAGQPQHF. In DNA, the CDR3 is TGTGCCAGCAGGGAGGGGGCTGGTCAGCCCCAGCATTTT.

The chain uses TRBV7-9 and TRBJ2-3; maybe TRBD2 (5 bases). Germline values: CDR1 SEHNR, CDR2 FQNEAQ (reference sequence). V was clipped by 4 bases and J by 6 bases, with 23 bases between them. This CDR3 is built from 17 residues. The CDR3, as DNA: TGTGCCAGCAGCTCTTCGGGGTCTTACCCCCAAGGGGATACGCAGTATTTT. It translates to CASSSSGSYPQGDTQYF.

CDR3 protein: CATSDATGGGYGYTF. The DNA for the CDR3 is TGTGCCACCAGTGATGCGACAGGGGGCGGCTATGGCTACACCTTC. The V call is TRBV24-1, the J call TRBJ1-2; 10 bases line up with TRBD1. The CDR3 totals 15 residues. Germline CDR1 reads KGHDR; CDR2 reads SFDVKD. The V gene end was trimmed by 3 bases and the J gene end by 4 bases; junction bases not matched to a gene: 4.

The chain couples TRBV6-5 to TRBJ1-2; 8 nucleotides line up with TRBD1. The CDR3 is 14 amino acids. V dropped 6 bases and J dropped 2; count of bases not matched to a gene: 5. Germline V lookup: CDR1 MNHEY, CDR2 SVGAGI. As DNA, the CDR3 is TGTGCCAGCAGCCTGGACAGGGTGAACTATGGCTACACCTTC. Protein product: CASSLDRVNYGYTF.

The rearrangement links TRBV6-2 or TRBV6-3 to TRBJ2-1; possible D gene TRBD1, 6 bases. V lost 10 bases and J 8 bases, leaving 18 bases between the germline ends. Germline V lookup: CDR1 MNHEY, CDR2 SVGEGT. The CDR3 runs to 13 residues. This CDR3 is CATRTDPRDEQFF. In nucleotides, the CDR3 is TGTGCCACCCGGACAGACCCTCGAGATGAGCAGTTCTTC.

The chain carries TRBV7-3 and TRBJ1-4, with TRBD1 as a possible D gene (6 bases). This CDR3 spans 16 amino acids. Germline assignment: CDR1 SGHTA and CDR2 FQGTGA. Trimming stripped 1 base from V and 2 bases from J, with 11 bases between. In DNA form, the CDR3 reads TGTGCCAGCAGCTTAATCAGGGGTTTGACTAATGAAAAACTGTTTTTT. Translation gives CASSLIRGLTNEKLFF.

This clonotype was seen a few times. The chain is built from TRBV28 and TRBJ2-1, with D maybe TRBD2 (6 bases). Trimming stripped 6 bases from V and 8 bases from J, with 23 bases between. In germline, CDR1 is MDHEN, CDR2 SYDVKM. CDR3 length: 16 amino acids. The CDR3 nucleotides read TGTGCCAGCAGCCAAAGACTGGGGGGTACCGTTGATGAGCAGTTCTTC. Protein product: CASSQRLGGTVDEQFF.

The chain is built from TRBV11-2 and TRBJ1-4, with unresolved D. CDR1 is SGHAT and CDR2 is FQNNGV in the germline V gene. The CDR3 sequence is 17 residues long. V dropped 3 bases and J dropped 4 bases, with 18 bases sitting between them. The CDR3 nucleotides read TGTGCCAGCAGCTTCCAACCAATAGGGCGGCGTAATGAAAAACTGTTTTTT. It is translated as CASSFQPIGRRNEKLFF.

This clonotype was found a few times. V usage is TRBV3-1 and J usage is TRBJ1-5, with 7 bases fitting TRBD1. Unmatched junction bases numbered 15, after V lost 4 bases and J lost 9 bases. This CDR3 contains 16 residues. Germline CDR1 LGHDT, CDR2 YNNKEL (reference sequence). CDR3: CASSLRYVQGRVPQHF. CDR3 DNA sequence: TGTGCCAGCAGCCTCCGATACGTACAGGGGAGGGTGCCCCAGCATTTT. Full variable domain (missing parts from reference TRBV3-1 and TRBJ1-5): DTAVSQTPKYLVTQMGNDKSIKCEQNLGHDTMYWYKQDSKKFLKIMFSYNNKELIINETVPNRFSPKSPDKAHLNLHINSLELGDSAVYFCASSLRYVQGRVPQHFGDGTRLSIL.

This clonotype came up once. The genes are TRBV24-1 and TRBJ2-5, with 8 bases aligning to TRBD1. CDR3 length: 14 amino acids. Germline V CDR1 and CDR2: KGHDR, SFDVKD. With V trimmed by 3 bases and J by 2 bases, 1 base remained unmatched. CDR3 nucleotides: TGTGCCACCAGTGATCGGGACAGGCAAGAGACCCAGTACTTC. It specifies CATSDRDRQETQYF.